The clone carrying this TCR beta chain was picked up many times. What it recognizes is unknown. From germline, CDR1 is SGHRS and CDR2 YFSETQ. The CDR3 has 15 residues. V lost 2 bases and J lost 3; bases outside the gene matches: 8. Unique molecular identifiers featured in how the TCRbeta library was prepared. TCRdb re-analysed the PCR reads in MiXCR, keeping a single row per CDR3 protein. The top ten clones hold just under 7.5% of a sample with some 300,000 distinct CDR3 sequences, roughly a tenth of them seen once. These data belong to a study of T-cell reconstitution after alpha-beta-depleted transplantation in children. Study results and caveats: Surviving recipient cells, namely T cells and thymic progenitors, were the source of high day-60 TCRbeta diversity in some patients. Hyperexpanded clones declined; after one year, newly produced T cells mostly supplied diversity.

This rearrangement joins TRBV5-1 to TRBJ2-7; 7 nucleotides align to TRBD1. This sequence was found in a boy under two years old with acute myeloid leukemia, due to receive a stem cell transplant. The material was PBMCs, obtained before TCRalphabeta/CD19-depleted stem cell transplant. Here the CDR3 DNA reads TGCGCCAGCAGCTTCGACAGGGATCGACTCTACGAGCAGTACTTC. As protein: CASSFDRDRLYEQYF.